The clone carrying this TCR beta chain came up many times. The target antigen is unknown. Germline CDR1 KGHSH, CDR2 LQKENI. There are 12 residues in the CDR3. Trimming shortened V by 8 bases and J by 1 base, and 8 bases separated the two germline ends. This entry is derived from a study of regulatory T cells in long-lasting Graves disease. Overall study results and limits: Persistent disease samples used TRBV28, TRBJ1-2 and TRBJ2-5 preferentially. Among the persistent patients, approximately 2,900 public clonotypes were shared, more than the roughly 900 shared among new patients.

To make TCR beta libraries, researchers used iRepertoire HTBI primers and Arm-PCR of CDR3 regions. TCRdb re-analysed the multiplex PCR reads in MiXCR, keeping a single row per CDR3 protein. The sample has some 500,000 distinct CDR3 sequences; around 15% are singletons. The time point denotes: newly diagnosed GD, antithyroid drugs for less than 3 months. Extracted RNA from PBMCs served as the source of the TCR library. These records were also assigned to another study, of T cells in Graves' hyperthyroidism and ophthalmopathy. From that paper: A model built on 13 V-J features separated ophthalmopathy from stable hyperthyroidism.

The chain couples TRBV18 to TRBJ1-1; no reliable D call. The source of this sequence is a woman aged 35-65 years with Graves disease. Sequencing was performed on peripheral blood mononuclear cells (PBMCs), taken at new diagnosis, from a patient treated with antithyroid drugs. The CDR3 DNA follows: TGTGCCAGCAGCCCAACGAACACTGAAGCTTTCTTT. Protein: CASSPTNTEAFF.